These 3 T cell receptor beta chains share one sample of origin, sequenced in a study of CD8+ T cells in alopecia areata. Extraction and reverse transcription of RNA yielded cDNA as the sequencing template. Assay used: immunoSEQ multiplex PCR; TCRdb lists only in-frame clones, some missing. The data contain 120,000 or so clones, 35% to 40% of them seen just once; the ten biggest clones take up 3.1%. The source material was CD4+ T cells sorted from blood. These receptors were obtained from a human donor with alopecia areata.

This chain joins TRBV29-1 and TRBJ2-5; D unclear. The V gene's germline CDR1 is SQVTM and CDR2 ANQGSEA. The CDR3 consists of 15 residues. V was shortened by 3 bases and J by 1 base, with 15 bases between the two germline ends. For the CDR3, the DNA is TGCAGCGTTGAGGTCCCGGAGCCTTTCCAAGAGACCCAGTACTTC. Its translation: CSVEVPEPFQETQYF.

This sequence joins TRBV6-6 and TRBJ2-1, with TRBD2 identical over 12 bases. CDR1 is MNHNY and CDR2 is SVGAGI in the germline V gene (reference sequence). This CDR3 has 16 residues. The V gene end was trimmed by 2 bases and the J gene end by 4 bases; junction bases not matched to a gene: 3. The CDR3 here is CASSYASGGVYNEQFF. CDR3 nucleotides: TGTGCCAGCAGTTACGCTAGCGGGGGGGTATACAATGAGCAGTTCTTC.

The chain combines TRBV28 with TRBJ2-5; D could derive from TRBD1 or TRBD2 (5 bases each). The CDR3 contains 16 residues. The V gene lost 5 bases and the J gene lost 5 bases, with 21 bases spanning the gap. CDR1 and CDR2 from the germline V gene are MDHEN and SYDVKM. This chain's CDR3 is CASSPAANRWGETQYF. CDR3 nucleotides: TGTGCCAGCAGTCCCGCGGCCAACCGTTGGGGGGAGACCCAGTACTTC.